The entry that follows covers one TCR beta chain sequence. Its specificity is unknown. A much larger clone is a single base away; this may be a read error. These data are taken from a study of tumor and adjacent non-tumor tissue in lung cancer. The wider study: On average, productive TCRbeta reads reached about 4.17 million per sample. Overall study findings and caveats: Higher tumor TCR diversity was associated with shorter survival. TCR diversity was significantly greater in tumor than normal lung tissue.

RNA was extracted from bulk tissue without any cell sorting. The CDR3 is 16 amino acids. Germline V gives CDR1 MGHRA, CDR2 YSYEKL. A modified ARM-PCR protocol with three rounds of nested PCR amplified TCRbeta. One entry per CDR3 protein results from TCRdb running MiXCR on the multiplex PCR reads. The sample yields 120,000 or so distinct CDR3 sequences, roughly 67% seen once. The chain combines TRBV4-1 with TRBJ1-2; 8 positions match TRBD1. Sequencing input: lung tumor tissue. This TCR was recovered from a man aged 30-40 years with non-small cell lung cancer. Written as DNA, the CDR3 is TGCGTCAGCAGCCAAGATTTGTACAGGGGGAACTATGGCTACACCTTC. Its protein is CVSSQDLYRGNYGYTF.